The next 28 T cell receptor beta chains were all read from a single sample in a study of cytomegalovirus exposure and HLA in healthy donors (dated by TCRdb to about 2017). Receptor amplification or capture employed the immunoSEQ multiplex PCR assay. For the multiplex PCR, a mixture combining 60 forward primers for TCR Vbeta segments and 13 reverse primers for TCR Jbeta segments was used. The source is immuneACCESS, and TCRdb retained only in-frame sequences with V and J called. Part of the clones is not carried over; for the studies checked, unresolved V genes explain less than half of this, and the remainder is unexplained. The sample has around 140,000 clones on record, 65% to 85% of them singletons. About 6.5% of the sample is in the top ten clones. The material sequenced was PBMCs. These receptors all come from a man aged 25 to 40 in good health and CMV-seronegative.

V usage is TRBV4-1 and J usage is TRBJ2-2; D ambiguous. This CDR3 spans 13 amino acids. The germline V gene has CDR1 MGHRA and CDR2 YSYEKL. V lost 4 bases and J 4 bases, leaving 7 bases between the germline ends. The CDR3 loop reads CASSLEFTGELFF. The DNA for the CDR3 is TGCGCCAGCAGCCTTGAGTTCACCGGGGAGCTGTTTTTT.

J is TRBJ2-5 and V is TRBV2; 12 bases are a match to TRBD2. CDR3 length: 17 amino acids. The trim removed 6 bases at V and 2 bases at J, leaving 10 bases unmatched. The germline CDR1 and CDR2 sequences are SNHLY and FYNNEI. The DNA of the CDR3 is TGTGCCAGCAGCCATGGGCTAGCGGGAGGGGGGCAAGAGACCCAGTACTTC. This translates into CASSHGLAGGGQETQYF.

V usage is TRBV19 and J usage is TRBJ1-5; perhaps TRBD1 as D (5 bases). Germline V CDR1 and CDR2: LNHDA, SQIVND (reference sequence). Trimming took off 2 bases at V and 4 bases at J, with 12 bases between the two ends. The length of the CDR3 is 15 residues. The CDR3 is CASSITGVRNQPQHF. CDR3 coding DNA: TGTGCCAGTAGTATAACGGGGGTCCGGAATCAGCCCCAGCATTTT.

The V and J genes are TRBV7-2 and TRBJ2-3; D perhaps matches TRBD1 (6 bases). CDR3 length equals 15 residues. Deletions cut 5 bases from V and 0 bases from J, with 12 bases between. The germline V gene has CDR1 SGHTA and CDR2 FQGNSA. This CDR3 reads CASSTRGYSTDTQYF. The CDR3 DNA sequence: TGTGCCAGCAGCACCAGGGGCTATAGCACAGATACGCAGTATTTT.

This clone was observed a few times. V and J are TRBV6-5 and TRBJ2-2; TRBD2 aligns across 10 bases. The CDR3 is 16 residues long. The junction had 5 bases not matched to a gene; V was cut back by 3 bases and J by 4 bases. Germline CDR1 is MNHEY and CDR2 is SVGAGI. Written as DNA, the CDR3 is TGTGCCAGCAGTTATCAGCTAGCGGGGGCCACCGGGGAGCTGTTTTTT. Translated: CASSYQLAGATGELFF.

The rearrangement uses TRBV6-7 and TRBJ2-3; D might be TRBD2 (6 bases). TRBV6-7 is an ORF, with its function uncertain. The CDR3 is 16 residues long. With 8 bases removed from V and 2 bases from J, the gap between germline ends came to 20 bases. The CDR3 DNA sequence: TGTGCCAGCCGCTTGGGTCGGGGGTCGAACACAGATACGCAGTATTTT. Translation gives CASRLGRGSNTDTQYF.

V gene TRBV19 combines with J gene TRBJ2-5; tentative D call: TRBD1 (5 bases). The length of the CDR3 is 13 residues. Germline CDR1 is LNHDA and CDR2 is SQIVND (reference sequence). The ends were cut back, 6 bases at V and 1 base at J, with 9 bases in the middle. CDR3 bases: TGTGCCAGTAGCCGACAGCTCCAAGAGACCCAGTACTTC. This gives the protein CASSRQLQETQYF.

Regarding this clone: Other nucleotide sequences in the sample specify the same CDR3. This chain links TRBV5-1 with TRBJ1-1; D is perhaps TRBD1 (6 bases). Trimming shortened V by 2 bases and J by 2 bases, and 10 bases separated the two germline ends. The CDR3 contains 14 residues. The germline V gene has CDR1 SGHRS and CDR2 YFSETQ. Here the CDR3 reads CASSLQQGNTEAFF. CDR3 bases: TGCGCCAGCAGCTTACAACAGGGCAACACTGAAGCTTTCTTT.

The V gene is TRBV6-1, the J gene TRBJ1-2; 8 nucleotides match TRBD1. The CDR3 has 15 residues. With V trimmed by 7 bases and J by 5 bases, 12 bases remained unmatched. Germline values: CDR1 MNHNS, CDR2 SASEGT. The DNA for the CDR3 is TGTGCCAGCACCCTCGGGCCAGGGGGCTATTATGGCTACACCTTC. It translates to CASTLGPGGYYGYTF.

This clone was detected once. CDR3 in amino acids: CASSLGLTYEQYF. The CDR3 DNA follows: TGTGCCAGCTCACTTGGACTGACCTACGAGCAGTACTTC. The rearrangement links TRBV18 to TRBJ2-7; D is possibly TRBD2 (5 bases). CDR1 is KGHSH and CDR2 is LQKENI in the germline V gene. With 4 bases removed from V and 2 bases from J, the gap between germline ends came to 9 bases. The CDR3 runs to 13 residues.

The V gene is TRBV6-5, the J gene TRBJ1-4; D uncertain. Germline lookup yields CDR1 MNHEY and CDR2 SVGAGI. CDR3 length: 15 residues. With 8 bases removed from V and 8 bases from J, the gap between germline ends came to 21 bases. CDR3 loop: CASRYGESPEEKLFF. The CDR3, as DNA: TGTGCCAGCCGATACGGGGAGAGCCCAGAGGAAAAACTGTTTTTT.

The chain uses TRBV30 and TRBJ1-5, with D possibly TRBD1 on 5 matching bases. CDR1 GTSNPN and CDR2 SVGIG come from the germline V gene (reference sequence). V was pared by 1 base and J by 1 base, with 8 bases between. There are 14 residues in the CDR3. Here the CDR3 reads CAWSGGVSNQPQHF. The CDR3 DNA reads as TGTGCCTGGAGTGGGGGGGTGAGCAATCAGCCCCAGCATTTT.

The chain employs TRBV6-5 and TRBJ2-7; 8 bases align to TRBD2. This CDR3 contains 14 residues. Trimming cost V 6 bases and J 5 bases; bases outside gene matches: 9. Germline V gene lookup returns CDR1 MNHEY and CDR2 SVGAGI. In DNA, the CDR3 is TGTGCCAGCAGCCTCTCGGGAGGGGTCAACGAGCAGTACTTC. Protein product: CASSLSGGVNEQYF.

The chain combines TRBV6-5 with TRBJ1-5, with a possible D match to TRBD1 (5 bases). The CDR3 length is 15 residues. Deletions cut 0 bases from V and 4 bases from J, with 10 bases between. The V gene's germline CDR1 is MNHEY and CDR2 SVGAGI. The CDR3 reads CASSYSFQGNQPQHF. The CDR3 DNA reads as TGTGCCAGCAGTTACTCGTTCCAGGGTAATCAGCCCCAGCATTTT.

The chain combines TRBV28 with TRBJ2-1; TRBD1 matches 9 bases. Per germline, CDR1 MDHEN and CDR2 SYDVKM. There are 15 residues in the CDR3. The ends lost 8 bases at V and 3 bases at J; junction bases unmatched: 8. The CDR3: CASFPGTGNYNEQFF. The CDR3 region has the DNA TGTGCCAGCTTTCCCGGGACAGGGAACTACAATGAGCAGTTCTTC.

The V and J genes are TRBV9 and TRBJ2-5; 9 bases agree with TRBD1. Germline V CDR1 and CDR2: SGDLS, YYNGEE. The CDR3 length is 15 residues. J was trimmed by 2 bases and V by 4 bases; bases with no gene match: 6. This chain's CDR3 is CASSFRTGEQETQYF. As DNA, the CDR3 is TGTGCCAGCAGCTTTAGGACAGGGGAACAAGAGACCCAGTACTTC. Filled out from reference TRBV9 and TRBJ2-5, the complete variable domain reads DSGVTQTPKHLITATGQRVTLRCSPRSGDLSVYWYQQSLDQGLQFLIQYYNGEERAKGNILERFSAQQFPDLHSELNLSSLELGDSALYFCASSFRTGEQETQYFGPGTRLLVL.

The CDR3 coding sequence is TGTGCCAGTAGTATAGACGGGGAAGAGACCCAGTACTTC. It specifies CASSIDGEETQYF. The genes are TRBV19 and TRBJ2-5, with a tentative D call TRBD2 (5 bases). V was trimmed by 0 bases and J by 3 bases, leaving 5 bases between them. The CDR3 is 13 residues long. Per the germline V gene, CDR1 is LNHDA and CDR2 is SQIVND (reference sequence).

The chain employs TRBV2 and TRBJ2-1, with 12 nucleotides matching TRBD2. Germline lookup yields CDR1 SNHLY and CDR2 FYNNEI. Trimming took 4 bases from V and 3 from J; bases not matched to a gene: 4. CDR3 length: 16 amino acids. CDR3 DNA sequence: TGTGCCAGCAGTGGGTCTAGCGGGAGGGTCTACAATGAGCAGTTCTTC. Translation: CASSGSSGRVYNEQFF.

This chain uses TRBV28 with TRBJ2-1; 9 bases map to TRBD2. Germline CDR1 MDHEN, CDR2 SYDVKM. The CDR3 extends over 15 amino acids. V gave up 6 bases and J gave up 9 bases; unmatched junction bases: 12. The CDR3 here is CASRSPGTSPPEQFF. The DNA of the CDR3 is TGTGCCAGCAGATCACCCGGGACTAGCCCACCTGAGCAGTTCTTC.

This clone was recorded a few times. The chain is built from TRBV15 and TRBJ2-1, with 12 positions matching TRBD2. From germline, CDR1 is LNHNV and CDR2 YYDKDF (reference sequence). This CDR3 has 17 amino acids. V lost 3 bases and J lost 4; bases outside the gene matches: 7. CDR3 amino acids: CATSSGSTSGGYNEQFF. In DNA form, the CDR3 reads TGTGCCACCAGCAGCGGCTCGACTAGCGGGGGTTACAATGAGCAGTTCTTC.

The chain carries TRBV7-9 and TRBJ2-5, with no clear D. Trimming left V 0 bases short and J 8 bases short, with 7 bases between. The CDR3 is 12 amino acids. Germline assignment: CDR1 SEHNR and CDR2 FQNEAQ (reference sequence). CDR3 DNA: TGTGCCAGCAGCTTAGCCAGGTCAACCCAGTACTTC. It codes for CASSLARSTQYF.

The chain combines TRBV29-1 with TRBJ2-7, with TRBD1 matching 10 bases. With 0 bases clipped from V and 6 bases from J, the junction kept 5 bases outside the gene matches. The CDR3 has 14 amino acids. CDR1 is SQVTM and CDR2 is ANQGSEA in the germline V gene. The CDR3 nucleotides are TGCAGCGTTGAAGATATGGACAGGGGGGGCGAGCAGTACTTC. This sequence encodes CSVEDMDRGGEQYF.

J is TRBJ1-6 and V is TRBV6-5, with D unresolved. Germline CDR1 is MNHEY and CDR2 is SVGAGI. This CDR3 has 16 residues. Trimming removed 1 base at V and 0 bases at J, with 7 bases between. The DNA for the CDR3 is TGTGCCAGCAGTTACTTGTTCAGCTCCTATAATTCACCCCTCCACTTT. Residues: CASSYLFSSYNSPLHF.

This clone turned up a few times. The V call is TRBV9, the J call TRBJ1-2; D possibly corresponds to TRBD1 (5 bases). Trimming left V 3 bases short and J 8 bases short, with 17 bases between. Germline lookup yields CDR1 SGDLS and CDR2 YYNGEE. This CDR3 has 14 residues. In DNA, the CDR3 is TGTGCCAGCAGCGCTCTCGGAACCTCAGGGGGCTACACCTTC. This codes for CASSALGTSGGYTF. Drawing the rest from reference TRBV9 and TRBJ1-2, the complete variable domain is DSGVTQTPKHLITATGQRVTLRCSPRSGDLSVYWYQQSLDQGLQFLIQYYNGEERAKGNILERFSAQQFPDLHSELNLSSLELGDSALYFCASSALGTSGGYTFGSGTRLTVV.

In its sample, this clone was seen a few times. The V call is TRBV27, the J call TRBJ2-1, with 7 bases fitting TRBD2. The CDR3 totals 15 residues. Germline V gene sequence: CDR1 MNHEY, CDR2 SMNVEV (reference sequence). V lost 0 bases and J lost 7; bases outside the gene matches: 6. The DNA of the CDR3 is TGTGCCAGCAGTTTATCCCCGGGAGGAGGGAATGAGCAGTTCTTC. Amino acid sequence: CASSLSPGGGNEQFF.

The chain employs TRBV18 and TRBJ2-7; D gene ambiguous. This CDR3 is built from 14 residues. V was clipped by 2 bases and J by 0 bases, with 8 bases between them. Germline lookup yields CDR1 KGHSH and CDR2 LQKENI. CDR3 in amino acids: CASSPGPSSYEQYF. CDR3 DNA sequence: TGTGCCAGCTCACCAGGGCCGTCCTCCTACGAGCAGTACTTC. The complete variable domain, with remaining parts taken from reference TRBV18 and TRBJ2-7, reads NAGVMQNPRHLVRRRGQEARLRCSPMKGHSHVYWYRQLPEEGLKFMVYLQKENIIDESGMPKERFSAEFPKEGPSILRIQQVVRGDSAAYFCASSPGPSSYEQYFGPGTRLTVT.

This chain joins TRBV30 and TRBJ2-3; TRBD2 matches at 11 bases. CDR3 length: 19 amino acids. The V segment lost 4 bases and the J segment 4 bases; nucleotides outside the gene matches: 19. CDR1 and CDR2 from the germline V gene are GTSNPN and SVGIG (reference sequence). CDR3 amino acids: CAWTPRIVSGGALADTQYF. CDR3 DNA sequence: TGTGCCTGGACTCCCCGGATCGTTAGCGGGGGGGCCTTGGCAGATACGCAGTATTTT.

The CDR3 reads CASSLGSRQGGTYGYTF. The CDR3 nucleotides read TGTGCCAGCAGCTTAGGATCCCGGCAGGGAGGCACCTATGGCTACACCTTC. The rearrangement links TRBV7-9 to TRBJ1-2; TRBD1 might be the D (5 bases). In germline, CDR1 is SEHNR, CDR2 FQNEAQ (reference sequence). The V end lost 1 base, the J end lost 4 bases, and 19 bases lay between the germline ends. The CDR3 has 17 residues. Based on the CDR3 plus reference TRBV7-9 and TRBJ1-2, the full variable domain is DTGVSQNPRHKITKRGQNVTFRCDPISEHNRLYWYRQTLGQGPEFLTYFQNEAQLEKSRLLSDRFSAERPKGSFSTLEIQRTEQGDSAMYLCASSLGSRQGGTYGYTFGSGTRLTVV.